Described below is a single T cell receptor (beta chain) sequence and its context. The antigen is not known. The data originate from a study of shared clonotypes between healthy human individuals. The study's findings and limits: Generally, naive subsets came out with larger estimated richness than memory subsets. The study drew on few donors, limiting represented genetic and exposure-history diversity. Sharing across four donors was highest in naive CD4 (around 5%) and lowest in memory CD8 (about 0.4%). Clonotype sharing among the donors was expected to vary with sequencing depth.

V was pared by 0 bases and J by 6 bases, with 30 bases between. CDR1 and CDR2 (germline): SGHAT, FQNNGV. The CDR3 extends over 20 amino acids. Repertoires were generated with immunoSEQ multiplex PCR, while TCRdb's copy carries only in-frame clones and drops some. The repertoire holds nearly 1,000,000 clones, 70% to 85% seen once, with approximately 1.5% in the top ten. The rearrangement uses TRBV11-2 and TRBJ2-7; D may match TRBD1 or TRBD2 (5 bases each). The clonotype originates from a man younger than 35 in good health. The sample consisted of memory CD4+ T cells sorted from blood. The subset was: CD45RA-negative fraction. The CDR3, as DNA: TGTGCCAGCAGCTTAGATAGGGGTAGTCTTTTTCGGGGACGGAAGACCGAGCAGTACTTC. Translation: CASSLDRGSLFRGRKTEQYF.